The sequence of this T cell receptor beta chain was determined in a study of CD8+ T cells in alopecia areata. Deletions cut 10 bases from V and 6 bases from J, with 13 bases between. The germline V gene encodes CDR1 SNHLY and CDR2 FYNNEI. The length of the CDR3 is 11 residues. Once RNA had been extracted, it was reverse transcribed into cDNA to act as the sequencing template. Profiled with immunoSEQ multiplex PCR; TCRdb holds only in-frame clones, not every one. The repertoire holds around 140,000 clones, with under 60% as singletons. This receptor was obtained from a human donor with alopecia areata. V gene TRBV2 combines with J gene TRBJ2-7; unclear D gene. Sequenced material: CD4+ T cells sorted from blood, taken at week 0. CDR3 amino acids: CATQYHTEQYF. CDR3 in DNA: TGTGCCACCCAATATCATACCGAGCAGTACTTC.